This passage covers 27 T cell receptor beta chains from one sample sequenced in a study of OX40 agonist ivuxolimab in advanced cancers. The data were produced by immunoSEQ multiplex PCR, yet TCRdb's version contains in-frame clones alone and is incomplete. This repertoire shows 100,000 or so clones, 90% found once; its top ten account for approximately 0.31%. The sequenced sample was CD4+ or CD8+ T cells sorted from blood, obtained in a trial of the OX40 agonist ivuxolimab. The origin of the receptors is an adult with an advanced solid tumor such as melanoma, head and neck, liver or kidney cancer.

The CDR3 DNA follows: TGCGCCAGCAGCTTCGCGGGAGCTACAGATACGCAGTATTTT. This sequence encodes CASSFAGATDTQYF. The rearrangement joins TRBV5-1 to TRBJ2-3; 7 bases agree with TRBD2. From germline, CDR1 is SGHRS and CDR2 YFSETQ. Trimming removed 2 bases from V and 3 bases from J; junction bases left unmatched: 3. This CDR3 comprises 14 residues.

The CDR3 spells CASSPIRGWYSADTQYF. CDR3 in DNA: TGTGCCAGCAGCCCCATCCGGGGGTGGTACTCGGCAGATACGCAGTATTTT. This sequence joins TRBV28 and TRBJ2-3; weak D call: TRBD2 (6 bases). The ends were cut back, 6 bases at V and 4 bases at J, with 23 bases in the middle. The CDR3 runs 17 residues. The germline V gene has CDR1 MDHEN and CDR2 SYDVKM. Full variable domain (missing parts from reference TRBV28 and TRBJ2-3): DVKVTQSSRYLVKRTGEKVFLECVQDMDHENMFWYRQDPGLGLRLIYFSYDVKMKEKGDIPEGYSVSREKKERFSLILESASTNQTSMYLCASSPIRGWYSADTQYFGPGTRLTVL.

The chain is built from TRBV5-1 and TRBJ2-3; 12 bases line up with TRBD2. From germline, CDR1 is SGHRS and CDR2 YFSETQ. Trimming took 7 bases from V and 4 from J; bases not matched to a gene: 16. The CDR3 is made up of 18 amino acids. CDR3 coding DNA: TGCGCCAGCGCCTTTGGCGGGCTAGCGGGGGGGACGGCAGATACGCAGTATTTT. It encodes CASAFGGLAGGTADTQYF.

This clone is a singleton in its sample. The DNA for the CDR3 is TGCGCCAGCAGCCAAGGTGTTACAACTAGCGGGAGAAGCACAGATACGCAGTATTTT. Translation gives CASSQGVTTSGRSTDTQYF. The V and J genes are TRBV4-1 and TRBJ2-3; 11 nucleotides line up with TRBD2. Germline-derived CDR1 and CDR2 are MGHRA and YSYEKL. The ends lost 1 base at V and 0 bases at J; junction bases unmatched: 9. CDR3 size: 19 residues.

The chain couples TRBV7-9 to TRBJ1-2; 8 bases agree with TRBD1. The CDR3 totals 18 residues. Germline CDR1 reads SEHNR; CDR2 reads FQNEAQ (reference sequence). V lost 0 bases, J lost 8 bases, and 17 bases stayed unmatched. CDR3 sequence reads: CASSLAAIGTGGSGGYTF. The CDR3 DNA reads as TGTGCCAGCAGCTTAGCGGCCATCGGGACAGGAGGATCCGGCGGCTACACCTTC.

V and J are TRBV9 and TRBJ2-5; D may match TRBD1 or TRBD2 (5 bases each). Judging by the DNA end, TRBJ2-7 fits better; the J call may be wrong. The CDR3 has 14 residues. Germline CDR1 SGDLS, CDR2 YYNGEE. CDR3 DNA sequence: TGTGCCAGCAGCCTTGGGACCCCCTCCGGCGAGCAGTACTTC. This gives the protein CASSLGTPSGEQYF.

This chain's CDR3 is CASSLVSSVAGDTQYF. CDR3 bases: TGTGCCAGCAGCTTGGTGTCCTCAGTAGCAGGAGATACGCAGTATTTT. J is TRBJ2-3 and V is TRBV5-8; D remains unclear. The CDR3 spans 16 residues. Trimming left V 0 bases short and J 5 bases short, with 16 bases between. CDR1 and CDR2 from the germline V gene are SGHTS and YDEGEE.

CDR3 sequence reads: CASSERGQGYEKLFF. DNA for the CDR3: TGTGCCAGCAGTGAAAGAGGACAGGGGTATGAAAAACTGTTTTTT. The genes are TRBV6-1 and TRBJ1-4; 9 bases align to TRBD1. CDR3 length: 15 amino acids. The trim removed 2 bases at V and 6 bases at J, leaving 4 bases unmatched. In germline, CDR1 is MNHNS, CDR2 SASEGT.

The chain links TRBV4-2 to TRBJ2-3; D unresolved. Germline values: CDR1 LGHNA, CDR2 YNFKEQ. The length of the CDR3 is 15 residues. Between the trimmed V and J ends, which lost 0 bases and 5 bases, there was a span of 12 bases. The CDR3 DNA is TGTGCCAGCAGCCAAGATTGGAGAGTGGGAGATACGCAGTATTTT. Its translation: CASSQDWRVGDTQYF.

This CDR3 is CASSFRDSIYEQYF. The CDR3 coding sequence is TGTGCCAGCAGCTTCCGGGACTCAATTTACGAGCAGTACTTC. The chain couples TRBV7-2 to TRBJ2-7; possible D gene TRBD2, 6 bases. The V gene lost 3 bases and the J gene lost 4 bases, with 13 bases spanning the gap. The CDR3 covers 14 residues. The germline CDR1 and CDR2 sequences are SGHTA and FQGNSA.

The chain couples TRBV5-4 to TRBJ2-1, with 12 bases aligning to TRBD2. The CDR3 is 14 amino acids. The ends lost 4 bases at V and 10 bases at J; junction bases unmatched: 6. The germline V gene encodes CDR1 SGHNT and CDR2 YYREEE (reference sequence). CDR3 DNA sequence: TGTGCCAGCAGCCGGACTAGCGGGAAGGAGGAGCAGTTCTTC. Translated, it gives CASSRTSGKEEQFF.

Of note for this clone: The same CDR3 can be traced to other DNA sequences in this sample. The chain employs TRBV19 and TRBJ1-1; tentative D call: TRBD1 (6 bases). From germline, CDR1 is LNHDA and CDR2 SQIVND (reference sequence). V lost 2 bases, J lost 0 bases, and 10 bases lay in between. The CDR3 is 15 residues long. CDR3 nucleotide sequence: TGTGCCAGTAGTATATCGGGGGCAGTGAACACTGAAGCTTTCTTT. This encodes CASSISGAVNTEAFF. The full variable domain, in which reference TRBV19 and TRBJ1-1 provide the parts outside the CDR3, is DGGITQSPKYLFRKEGQNVTLSCEQNLNHDAMYWYRQDPGQGLRLIYYSQIVNDFQKGDIAEGYSVSREKKESFPLTVTSAQKNPTAFYLCASSISGAVNTEAFFGQGTRLTVV.

J is TRBJ2-1 and V is TRBV7-3, with 8 bases fitting TRBD1. The CDR3 covers 16 residues. J was trimmed by 4 bases and V by 4 bases; bases with no gene match: 9. Per the germline V gene, CDR1 is SGHTA and CDR2 is FQGTGA. The CDR3 protein is CASSSLGGQAYNEQFF. CDR3 coding DNA: TGTGCCAGCAGCTCCCTCGGGGGACAGGCATACAATGAGCAGTTCTTC.

The chain joins TRBV19 to TRBJ2-7; TRBD1 matches at 8 bases. Trimming removed 0 bases from V and 2 bases from J; junction bases left unmatched: 12. The CDR3 is 18 residues long. Germline V gene data show CDR1 as LNHDA and CDR2 as SQIVND (reference sequence). CDR3 residues: CASSIDIVESTGAYEQYF. In nucleotides, the CDR3 is TGTGCCAGTAGTATAGACATCGTTGAATCGACAGGGGCCTACGAGCAGTACTTC. Supplemented by reference TRBV19 and TRBJ2-7, the full variable domain reads DGGITQSPKYLFRKEGQNVTLSCEQNLNHDAMYWYRQDPGQGLRLIYYSQIVNDFQKGDIAEGYSVSREKKESFPLTVTSAQKNPTAFYLCASSIDIVESTGAYEQYFGPGTRLTVT.

This clone was counted only a few times. The J gene is TRBJ2-5, the V gene TRBV28; 7 nucleotides match TRBD1. Looked up from germline, CDR1 is MDHEN and CDR2 is SYDVKM. V lost 5 bases to trimming and J lost 4 bases; unmatched junction nucleotides: 7. The CDR3 contains 14 residues. In DNA, the CDR3 is TGTGCCAGCAGTGGGACAGCATTAGCAGAGACCCAGTACTTC. Translation: CASSGTALAETQYF.

The gene calls are TRBV5-4 and TRBJ2-7; perhaps TRBD2 as D (6 bases). The CDR3 is 14 amino acids. V shed 2 bases and J shed 0 bases, with 9 bases lying between them. CDR1 and CDR2 (germline): SGHNT, YYREEE (reference sequence). In nucleotides, the CDR3 is TGTGCCAGCAGCTTAAGGCGGGACTCCTACGAGCAGTACTTC. The encoded protein is CASSLRRDSYEQYF.

The chain is built from TRBV27 and TRBJ2-3; 15 bases are a match to TRBD2. CDR3 length: 16 residues. The ends lost 4 bases at V and 4 bases at J; junction bases unmatched: 3. Germline loops: CDR1 MNHEY, CDR2 SMNVEV (reference sequence). The CDR3 DNA follows: TGTGCCAGCAGTTCAGGACTAGCGGGGGGGGCAGATACGCAGTATTTT. It encodes CASSSGLAGGADTQYF.

The chain uses TRBV19 and TRBJ2-6; no definite D call. Germline CDR1 and CDR2: LNHDA and SQIVND (reference sequence). The length of the CDR3 is 16 residues. V was cut by 1 base and J by 0 bases, with 7 bases left in between. The CDR3 DNA follows: TGTGCCAGTAGTATAGCTACGGGCTCTGGGGCCAACGTCCTGACTTTC. This codes for CASSIATGSGANVLTF.

The rearrangement links TRBV11-2 to TRBJ1-1, with D perhaps matching TRBD1 (5 bases). The CDR3 has 16 residues. CDR1 is SGHAT, CDR2 FQNNGV, per germline. Between the trimmed V and J ends, which lost 6 bases and 1 base, there was a span of 18 bases. The CDR3 loop reads CASSTYRGKGNTEAFF. CDR3 nucleotide sequence: TGTGCCAGCAGTACTTATAGGGGCAAAGGGAACACTGAAGCTTTCTTT.

The rearrangement joins TRBV5-1 to TRBJ1-1; perhaps TRBD1 as D (6 bases). The CDR3 contains 14 residues. Germline-derived CDR1 and CDR2 are SGHRS and YFSETQ. V shed 0 bases and J shed 6 bases, with 12 bases lying between them. The chain's CDR3 is CASSLEGGPAEAFF. In DNA, the CDR3 is TGCGCCAGCAGCTTGGAAGGGGGACCCGCTGAAGCTTTCTTT.

The chain recombines TRBV11-2 with TRBJ2-3; 14 bases line up with TRBD2. The CDR3 totals 15 residues. V shed 5 bases and J 9 bases; nucleotides not matched to a gene: 7. From germline, CDR1 is SGHAT and CDR2 FQNNGV. CDR3 coding DNA: TGTGCCAGCAGCCAAGGGACTAGCGGGAGTGGAACGCAGTATTTT. Residues: CASSQGTSGSGTQYF.

This rearrangement joins TRBV16 to TRBJ1-1; 8 bases match TRBD1. The J segment lost 0 bases and the V segment lost 4 bases, leaving 1 base of the junction unmatched. From germline, CDR1 is KGHSY and CDR2 FQNENV. The CDR3 is made up of 14 amino acids. CDR3 nucleotides: TGTGCCAGCAGCCGGGACAGGATGAACACTGAAGCTTTCTTT. It is translated as CASSRDRMNTEAFF. The full variable domain, rest sourced from reference TRBV16 and TRBJ1-1, is GEEVAQTPKHLVRGEGQKAKLYCAPIKGHSYVFWYQQVLKNEFKFLISFQNENVFDETGMPKERFSAKCLPNSPCSLEIQATKLEDSAVYFCASSRDRMNTEAFFGQGTRLTVV.

V is TRBV5-1 and J is TRBJ1-2, with TRBD1 matching 7 bases. This CDR3 is built from 15 residues. J was trimmed by 8 bases and V by 4 bases; bases with no gene match: 14. Germline lookup yields CDR1 SGHRS and CDR2 YFSETQ. The CDR3 sequence: CASSPVTGAAYGYTF. DNA for the CDR3: TGCGCCAGCAGCCCAGTAACAGGGGCCGCCTACGGCTACACCTTC.

The chain employs TRBV23-1 and TRBJ2-7; perhaps TRBD2 as D (7 bases). TRBV23-1 is an ORF, with its function uncertain. The CDR3 has 13 amino acids. V lost 0 bases and J lost 6, with 9 bases in between. CDR3 nucleotides: TGCGCCAGCAGTCAATCGCGGGGGCGCGAGCAGTACTTC. This codes for CASSQSRGREQYF.

The chain has TRBV5-6 and TRBJ1-5, with unresolved D. CDR3 size: 15 residues. Germline CDR1 reads SGHDT; CDR2 reads YYEEEE. V lost 3 bases and J 1 base, leaving 11 bases between the germline ends. The CDR3 here is CASSSGGQSNQPQHF. The CDR3 coding sequence is TGTGCCAGCAGCTCCGGCGGGCAGAGCAATCAGCCCCAGCATTTT.

The rearrangement links TRBV19 to TRBJ1-5, with D uncertain. The germline CDR1 and CDR2 sequences are LNHDA and SQIVND (reference sequence). The CDR3 consists of 14 residues. V gave up 5 bases and J gave up 2 bases, with 10 bases separating them. The CDR3 is CASSPVNGNQPQHF. For the CDR3, the DNA is TGTGCCAGTAGTCCGGTGAATGGCAATCAGCCCCAGCATTTT.

V usage is TRBV5-4 and J usage is TRBJ2-7; D gene unclear. The V end was cut by 5 bases, the J end by 5 bases, with 14 bases between. The CDR3 length is 13 residues. CDR1 and CDR2 from the germline V gene are SGHNT and YYREEE (reference sequence). The CDR3 region has the DNA TGTGCCAGCAGACGGGCCGGGTTTCACGAGCAGTACTTC. Its translation: CASRRAGFHEQYF.